These T cell receptor beta chains were read from a single sample in a study of vaccination and CD4 T cells after COVID-19. TCRdb re-called the PCR reads with MiXCR, one entry per CDR3 protein. Altogether 6,400 or so distinct CDR3 sequences are present, under 65% being singletons, with the ten largest covering around 43%. What these receptors recognize is not known. The source material was CD4+ T cells from blood, cultured in vitro. These receptors originate from a human donor in good health. Each CDR3 is given with its conserved first and last residue. The D gene is left open where the match is weak. Rows give clone size only sometimes, using once, few, many, or a class for an expanded clone.

DNA: TGTGCCACCAGCAGAGCCTCAGTCCGCACTGAAGCTTTCTTT
CDR3: CATSRASVRTEAFF
J: TRBJ1-1
V: TRBV15
size: few
D: NA

DNA: TGTGCCAGCAGTAAGGACAGGGGAGATGGCTACACCTTC
CDR3: CASSKDRGDGYTF
J: TRBJ1-2
V: TRBV2
size: NA
D: TRBD1

DNA: TGTGCCAGCAGGAGAGGACAGGGGCAGACTACGAACACCGGGGAGCTGTTTTTT
CDR3: CASRRGQGQTTNTGELFF
J: TRBJ2-2
V: TRBV6-2/TRBV6-3
size: few
D: TRBD1

DNA: TGTGCCAGCAGGGGAGACCGGGACAGGGTCTTGGTCGGGGAGCTGTTTTTT
CDR3: CASRGDRDRVLVGELFF
J: TRBJ2-2
V: TRBV7-8
size: NA
D: TRBD1

DNA: TGCAGCGTTGATGTCGTCGCTGAAGCTTTCTTT
CDR3: CSVDVVAEAFF
J: TRBJ1-1
V: TRBV29-1
size: NA
D: NA

DNA: TGTGCCAGCAGCTTAGCGGGGTGGACAGGGATTTGGGGCTACACCTTC
CDR3: CASSLAGWTGIWGYTF
J: TRBJ1-2
V: TRBV11-2
size: NA
D: TRBD1

DNA: TGCAGTGCCCACTTCTTAGCCGGACAGGGGGTAATTGATGGCTACACCTTC
CDR3: CSAHFLAGQGVIDGYTF
J: TRBJ1-2
V: TRBV20-1
size: NA
D: TRBD1

DNA: TGTGCCAGCAGCTTATCAACCGGTGGTTCACCCCTCCACTTT
CDR3: CASSLSTGGSPLHF
J: TRBJ1-6
V: TRBV7-9
size: NA
D: NA

DNA: TGTGCCAGCAGTGGAGACAGGGGGTCCGGGGAGCTGTTTTTT
CDR3: CASSGDRGSGELFF
J: TRBJ2-2
V: TRBV2
size: NA
D: TRBD1

DNA: TGTGCCAGCAGCCAAGATCGCAGGTTCAATGAGCAGTTCTTC
CDR3: CASSQDRRFNEQFF
J: TRBJ2-1
V: TRBV14
size: NA
D: NA

DNA: TGTGCCAGTATGTCCAGGGGGGGGACTGAAGCTTTCTTT
CDR3: CASMSRGGTEAFF
J: TRBJ1-1
V: TRBV19
size: NA
D: TRBD1

DNA: TGTGCCACCAGCAGAGCCGGGGCGGACACCATATATTTT
CDR3: CATSRAGADTIYF
J: TRBJ1-3
V: TRBV15
size: few
D: NA

DNA: TGTGCCAGCAGCCCGACGGCGGGGCTAGAGACCCAGTACTTC
CDR3: CASSPTAGLETQYF
J: TRBJ2-5
V: TRBV11-2
size: few
D: NA

DNA: TGTGCCAGCAGCTTGCGCCGTAATTCACCCCTCCACTTT
CDR3: CASSLRRNSPLHF
J: TRBJ1-6
V: TRBV5-6
size: NA
D: NA

DNA: TGTGCCAGCAGCGCGGGACAGCCAGATACGCAGTATTTT
CDR3: CASSAGQPDTQYF
J: TRBJ2-3
V: TRBV11-2
size: NA
D: NA

DNA: TGTGCCAGCAGCTTATACGGGGGTTTCTCCTACGAGCAGTACTTC
CDR3: CASSLYGGFSYEQYF
J: TRBJ2-7
V: TRBV7-2
size: NA
D: NA

DNA: TGTGCCAGCAGTCAACCCAGACAGGGGTATGGCCAGCCCCAGCATTTT
CDR3: CASSQPRQGYGQPQHF
J: TRBJ1-5
V: TRBV28
size: few
D: TRBD1